One and the same sample provided the 28 T cell receptor beta chains below, sequenced in a study of blood T cells in healthy people across ages. Together with a sample-barcoded 5' primer, a J-beta primer mix was included in a second PCR lasting about 6 to 11 cycles. TCRdb independently ran MiXCR on the 5' RACE reads; one entry per CDR3 protein. The sample contains roughly 1,700,000 distinct CDR3 sequences, 28% of which appear only once. The sequencing sample was made of blood. The receptors here all came from a woman aged 30 to 39 in good health.

The CDR3 region has the DNA TGTGCCTGGAGTGGTGATAGCAATCAGCCCCAGCATTTT. Amino acid sequence: CAWSGDSNQPQHF. The V gene is TRBV30, the J gene TRBJ1-5, with D unclear. Germline V lookup: CDR1 GTSNPN, CDR2 SVGIG (reference sequence). Deletions cut 1 base from V and 0 bases from J, with 4 bases between. The CDR3 is made up of 13 amino acids. Looking up the rest from reference TRBV30 and TRBJ1-5 gives the full variable domain: SQTIHQWPATLVQPVGSPLSLECTVEGTSNPNLYWYRQAAGRGLQLLFYSVGIGQISSEVPQNLSASRPQDRQFILSSKKLLLSDSGFYLCAWSGDSNQPQHFGDGTRLSIL.

A few counts support this clonotype. DNA for the CDR3: TGTGCCAGCAGTGGGGTTGGAGGGAGGAGTGGTAATGGCTACACCTTC. The encoded protein is CASSGVGGRSGNGYTF. This chain connects TRBV25-1 to TRBJ1-2; D ambiguous. V lost 4 bases to trimming and J lost 6 bases, with 21 bases between them. This CDR3 comprises 16 residues. CDR1 is MGHDK, CDR2 SYGVNS, per germline.

A few counts support this clonotype. A much bigger clone sits one base away, suggesting this may be a read error. V usage is TRBV9 and J usage is TRBJ2-3; no firm D call. Germline loops: CDR1 SGDLS, CDR2 YYNGEE. The CDR3 spans 12 residues. V lost 5 bases to trimming and J lost 4 bases, with 8 bases between them. CDR3 DNA sequence: TGTGCCAGCAGGGAGCCCGCAGATACGCAGTATTTT. It translates to CASREPADTQYF.

The rearrangement joins TRBV21-1 to TRBJ1-4; whether TRBD1, the table's D call, matches the DNA was not checked. TRBV21-1 is a recognized pseudogene. The CDR3 spans 16 residues. In nucleotides, the CDR3 is TGTGCCAGCAGCAAAGTAACCCGAGCAACAGGCGAAAAACTGTTTTTT. Translating it yields CASSKVTRATGEKLFF.

The V call is TRBV7-9, the J call TRBJ2-5, with 8 bases matching TRBD2. Germline V gene sequence: CDR1 SEHNR, CDR2 FQNEAQ (reference sequence). CDR3 size: 17 residues. J was trimmed by 3 bases and V by 8 bases; bases with no gene match: 17. Here the CDR3 reads CASGQQREYLGEETQYF. The CDR3 bases are TGTGCCAGCGGTCAGCAGCGGGAGTATTTGGGGGAAGAGACCCAGTACTTC.

This clonotype was seen only a few times. The rearrangement uses TRBV5-1 and TRBJ1-2, with D possibly TRBD1 on 5 matching bases. The CDR3 spans 13 residues. Trimming took 4 bases from V and 8 from J, leaving 15 bases between them. CDR1 is SGHRS, CDR2 YFSETQ, per germline. The CDR3 region is CASSSRDPRGYTF. The CDR3 DNA is TGCGCCAGCAGCAGCAGGGACCCGAGGGGCTACACCTTC. The full variable domain, its missing parts supplied by reference TRBV5-1 and TRBJ1-2, is KAGVTQTPRYLIKTRGQQVTLSCSPISGHRSVSWYQQTPGQGLQFLFEYFSETQRNKGNFPGRFSGRQFSNSRSEMNVSTLELGDSALYLCASSSRDPRGYTFGSGTRLTVV.

Comments on this clonotype: A much larger clone is a single base away; this may be a read error. The rearrangement uses TRBV29-1 and TRBJ2-7, with D unclear. Germline V gives CDR1 SQVTM, CDR2 ANQGSEA. This CDR3 is 11 amino acids long. V was cut by 7 bases and J by 7 bases, with 14 bases left in between. The CDR3 sequence is CSGRGYNEQYF. In DNA form, the CDR3 reads TGCAGCGGGCGCGGCTACAATGAGCAGTACTTC.

V and J are TRBV12-5 and TRBJ2-3, with no clear D. V lost 3 bases to trimming and J lost 5 bases, with 6 bases between them. CDR3 size: 12 residues. CDR1 and CDR2 (germline): LGHNT, FRNRAP. The CDR3 nucleotides are TGTGCTAGTGGTTTCTTGGGAGATACGCAGTATTTT. Translating it yields CASGFLGDTQYF.

Many counts were recorded for this clonotype. V usage is TRBV7-3 and J usage is TRBJ2-7, with TRBD1 matching over 9 bases. The V and J ends lost 2 bases and 7 bases, in that order; junction bases with no gene match: 15. This CDR3 is 17 amino acids long. Germline lookup yields CDR1 SGHTA and CDR2 FQGTGA. CDR3: CASSLQGTGTYAGEQYF. The DNA for the CDR3 is TGTGCCAGCAGCTTACAAGGGACAGGGACTTATGCGGGAGAGCAGTACTTC.

There are a few counts of this clonotype. The chain combines TRBV7-8 with TRBJ1-6; the D gene is possibly TRBD1 (5 bases). V shed 1 base and J shed 1 base, with 11 bases lying between them. This CDR3 contains 17 residues. The germline CDR1 and CDR2 sequences are SGHVS and FQNEAQ. The CDR3 DNA reads TGTGCCAGCAGCTTAGAGGTCGGGGGATCCTATAATTCACCCCTCCACTTT. Translation gives CASSLEVGGSYNSPLHF.

This chain joins TRBV7-2 and TRBJ2-1; TRBD1 might be the D (6 bases). Germline lookup yields CDR1 SGHTA and CDR2 FQGNSA. V dropped 2 bases and J dropped 6 bases, with 17 bases sitting between them. CDR3 length equals 16 residues. CDR3 sequence reads: CASSLLLGTLSNEQFF. CDR3 coding DNA: TGTGCCAGCAGCTTATTACTGGGGACACTCTCCAATGAGCAGTTCTTC.

Points on this clonotype: A much larger clone is a single base away; this may be a read error. This chain uses TRBV12-3 or TRBV12-4 with TRBJ1-2; 7 bases are shared with TRBD1. Trimming cost V 4 bases and J 5 bases; bases outside gene matches: 10. CDR3 length: 15 residues. CDR3 sequence (DNA): TGTGCCAGCAGTTCCTTATACCAGGGGGGATATGGCTACACCTTC. Protein sequence: CASSSLYQGGYGYTF.

This clonotype appeared a few times. This rearrangement joins TRBV9 to TRBJ2-1; 7 nucleotides line up with TRBD2. Germline V lookup: CDR1 SGDLS, CDR2 YYNGEE. Trimming at V came to 0 bases and at J to 5 bases, leaving 2 bases not matched to a gene. CDR3 length: 14 amino acids. Here the CDR3 DNA reads TGTGCCAGCAGCGTAGACGGGACTAACAATGAGCAGTTCTTC. Protein: CASSVDGTNNEQFF. Complete variable domain (other parts from reference TRBV9 and TRBJ2-1): DSGVTQTPKHLITATGQRVTLRCSPRSGDLSVYWYQQSLDQGLQFLIQYYNGEERAKGNILERFSAQQFPDLHSELNLSSLELGDSALYFCASSVDGTNNEQFFGPGTRLTVL.

This clonotype was observed a handful of times. The chain is built from TRBV5-1 and TRBJ2-7; D is possibly TRBD1 (5 bases). Germline values: CDR1 SGHRS, CDR2 YFSETQ. Trimming shortened V by 4 bases and J by 5 bases, and 16 bases separated the two germline ends. The CDR3 has 14 amino acids. CDR3 sequence: CASSEGHGLDEQYF. The DNA for the CDR3 is TGCGCCAGCAGCGAAGGACACGGTTTGGACGAGCAGTACTTC.

This clonotype came up a few times. This sequence joins TRBV20-1 and TRBJ1-5; no firm D call. Germline values: CDR1 DFQATT, CDR2 SNEGSKA (reference sequence). The germline V and J ends were trimmed by 1 base and 5 bases, with 9 bases remaining between them. The CDR3 has 13 amino acids. CDR3 sequence (DNA): TGCAGTGCTAGAGGGCCATTGGATCAGCCCCAGCATTTT. It codes for CSARGPLDQPQHF.

The V gene is TRBV5-1, the J gene TRBJ1-1, with 9 bases fitting TRBD1. The CDR3 spans 12 residues. V was pared by 3 bases and J by 9 bases, with 3 bases of the junction left unmatched. Germline-derived CDR1 and CDR2 are SGHRS and YFSETQ. The CDR3 sequence is CASSYGQGKAFF. CDR3 nucleotides: TGCGCCAGCAGCTATGGACAGGGGAAAGCTTTCTTT.

This clonotype was observed a handful of times. The chain couples TRBV7-8 to TRBJ1-3; a weak D match, TRBD1 (6 bases). CDR1 is SGHVS, CDR2 FQNEAQ, per germline. The V end was cut by 7 bases, the J end by 8 bases, with 9 bases between. This CDR3 contains 11 residues. The CDR3 loop reads CASTAGDTIYF. CDR3 bases: TGTGCCAGCACCGCAGGGGACACCATATATTTT.

This clonotype showed up just a few times. The chain employs TRBV12-3 or TRBV12-4 and TRBJ1-1, with D unresolved. This CDR3 spans 13 amino acids. V lost 6 bases and J 3 bases, leaving 11 bases between the germline ends. The CDR3 region is CASRPSTHTEAFF. The CDR3 DNA reads as TGTGCCAGCAGACCCTCGACCCACACTGAAGCTTTCTTT.

The chain links TRBV6-6 to TRBJ1-4, with D possibly TRBD1 on 6 matching bases. Trimming cost V 2 bases and J 5 bases, with 15 bases left between them. The CDR3 runs 16 residues. Germline V gene data show CDR1 as MNHNY and CDR2 as SVGAGI (reference sequence). The chain's CDR3 is CASSYRQGQNNEKLFF. The CDR3 DNA is TGTGCCAGCAGTTACCGTCAAGGACAGAACAATGAAAAACTGTTTTTT.

This clonotype was counted only a few times. The rearrangement links TRBV7-6 to TRBJ2-7; TRBD2 matches at 7 bases. J gave up 6 bases and V 5 bases, and 13 bases lay outside the gene matches. The CDR3 loop spans 15 amino acids. Looked up from germline, CDR1 is SGHVS and CDR2 is FNYEAQ. CDR3 amino acids: CASSANIDTGGEQYF. CDR3 sequence (DNA): TGTGCCAGCAGCGCTAATATAGACACGGGGGGCGAGCAGTACTTC.

The chain links TRBV20-1 to TRBJ1-4; no reliable D call. The CDR3 is 12 residues long. CDR1 and CDR2 from the germline V gene are DFQATT and SNEGSKA (reference sequence). V was shortened by 0 bases and J by 5 bases, with 4 bases between the two germline ends. The CDR3, as DNA: TGCAGTGCTAGAGACGCCAATGAAAAACTGTTTTTT. Amino acid sequence: CSARDANEKLFF.

V gene TRBV29-1 combines with J gene TRBJ2-1, with TRBD2 matching 12 bases. Looked up from germline, CDR1 is SQVTM and CDR2 is ANQGSEA. With V trimmed by 4 bases and J by 9 bases, 4 bases remained unmatched. The CDR3 runs 13 residues. CDR3 coding DNA: TGCAGCGTTGGGACTAGCGGGGCCACTGAGCAGTTCTTC. It codes for CSVGTSGATEQFF.

The chain links TRBV6-1 to TRBJ2-1; 9 bases agree with TRBD2. V lost 5 bases, J lost 8 bases, and 7 bases stayed unmatched. This CDR3 comprises 14 residues. Germline CDR1 reads MNHNS; CDR2 reads SASEGT. The CDR3 DNA reads TGTGCCAGCAGTCCCAGCGGGGGGTACCATGAGCAGTTCTTC. As protein: CASSPSGGYHEQFF.

A few counts support this clonotype. The V and J genes are TRBV28 and TRBJ2-4, with 11 nucleotides matching TRBD2. The CDR3 consists of 17 residues. V was pared by 5 bases and J by 1 base, with 7 bases of the junction left unmatched. The V gene's germline CDR1 is MDHEN and CDR2 SYDVKM. The CDR3 DNA is TGTGCCAGCAGTGCTATGACTAGCGGGGCGGCCAAAAACATTCAGTACTTC. This translates into CASSAMTSGAAKNIQYF.

This chain connects TRBV9 to TRBJ1-1; D perhaps matches TRBD1 (5 bases). CDR3 length equals 15 residues. Germline assignment: CDR1 SGDLS and CDR2 YYNGEE. V lost 4 bases and J 4 bases, leaving 17 bases between the germline ends. The CDR3: CASSSRDAQGTEAFF. The CDR3 DNA reads as TGTGCCAGCAGCTCCCGGGATGCGCAGGGCACTGAAGCTTTCTTT.

The chain employs TRBV25-1 and TRBJ2-7; D is ambiguous. The V gene's germline CDR1 is MGHDK and CDR2 SYGVNS. V lost 2 bases and J 2 bases, leaving 10 bases between the germline ends. The CDR3 is made up of 14 amino acids. Here the CDR3 DNA reads TGTGCCAGCAGTGAAAGCCCGAATACCTACGAGCAGTACTTC. Translation: CASSESPNTYEQYF.

The V and J genes are TRBV7-2 and TRBJ2-2; D is unclear. The CDR3 runs to 15 residues. From germline, CDR1 is SGHTA and CDR2 FQGNSA. Trimming took 4 bases from V and 1 from J, leaving 10 bases between them. DNA of the CDR3: TGTGCCAGCAGCTGGGATCCGGGGAACACCGGGGAGCTGTTTTTT. Protein: CASSWDPGNTGELFF.

J is TRBJ2-7 and V is TRBV18, with a tentative D call TRBD1 (5 bases). V was cut by 1 base and J by 4 bases, with 14 bases left in between. Germline CDR1 and CDR2: KGHSH and LQKENI. The CDR3 spans 15 residues. The CDR3 loop reads CASSPRQGISYEQYF. DNA for the CDR3: TGTGCCAGCTCACCACGGCAGGGTATCTCTTACGAGCAGTACTTC.